The next 28 T cell receptor beta chains were all read from a single sample in a study of CD8+ T cells in alopecia areata. Extracted RNA was reverse transcribed into cDNA, the sequencing template. Using immunoSEQ multiplex PCR, the repertoire was profiled, and TCRdb retains in-frame clones only, with some absent. The sample records some 200,000 clones, about 60% being singletons. The treatment is: oral pan-JAK inhibitor, 5-10 mg twice daily. The specimen was CD8+ T cells sorted from blood, collected at week 24, from a patient treated with tofacitinib. These TCRs come from a human donor with alopecia areata.

The chain carries TRBV5-1 and TRBJ2-1; D uncertain. CDR3 length: 13 amino acids. In germline, CDR1 is SGHRS, CDR2 YFSETQ. Trimming took 4 bases from V and 5 from J, leaving 10 bases between them. The CDR3 sequence: CASSPRPHNEQFF. The DNA of the CDR3 is TGCGCCAGCAGCCCCCGACCCCACAATGAGCAGTTCTTC. Complete variable domain (other parts from reference TRBV5-1 and TRBJ2-1): KAGVTQTPRYLIKTRGQQVTLSCSPISGHRSVSWYQQTPGQGLQFLFEYFSETQRNKGNFPGRFSGRQFSNSRSEMNVSTLELGDSALYLCASSPRPHNEQFFGPGTRLTVL.

The chain has TRBV29-1 and TRBJ1-5; 7 bases line up with TRBD1. CDR1 SQVTM and CDR2 ANQGSEA come from the germline V gene. The CDR3 loop spans 15 amino acids. V trimming: 7 bases; J trimming: 4 bases; junction bases outside the gene matches: 13. The CDR3 DNA reads as TGCAGCGCACTTCCAGACAGGGTTCCGAATCAGCCCCAGCATTTT. Amino acids: CSALPDRVPNQPQHF.

The J gene is TRBJ2-7, the V gene TRBV9; D gene ambiguous. Trimming removed 0 bases from V and 2 bases from J, with 9 bases in between. The CDR3 sequence is 14 residues long. From germline, CDR1 is SGDLS and CDR2 YYNGEE. The CDR3 protein is CASSVEVGPYEQYF. In DNA form, the CDR3 reads TGTGCCAGCAGCGTAGAGGTCGGCCCCTACGAGCAGTACTTC.

The CDR3 region has the DNA TGTGCCGGCGGGATATACGAGCAGTACTTC. Translation: CAGGIYEQYF. V gene TRBV30 combines with J gene TRBJ2-7, with a tentative D call TRBD2 (6 bases). Trimming stripped 8 bases from V and 4 bases from J, with 9 bases between. CDR1 is GTSNPN, CDR2 SVGIG, per germline (reference sequence). The CDR3 spans 10 residues.

This clone was counted a few times. The gene calls are TRBV4-2 and TRBJ2-3; D is perhaps TRBD1 (5 bases). In germline, CDR1 is LGHNA, CDR2 YNFKEQ. Trimming cost V 5 bases and J 0 bases, with 12 bases left between them. This CDR3 spans 15 amino acids. In nucleotides, the CDR3 is TGTGCCAGCAGCGGACAATGGCCAAGCACAGATACGCAGTATTTT. Its translation: CASSGQWPSTDTQYF.

The chain recombines TRBV2 with TRBJ2-7; D is undetermined. The CDR3 length is 9 residues. From germline, CDR1 is SNHLY and CDR2 FYNNEI. The V and J ends lost 8 bases and 4 bases respectively, with 3 bases between them. DNA for the CDR3: TGTGCCAGCGGATACGAGCAGTACTTC. This translates into CASGYEQYF.

This chain uses TRBV29-1 with TRBJ1-1; D unclear. The germline V and J ends were trimmed by 4 bases and 5 bases, with 5 bases remaining between them. The CDR3 runs to 10 residues. CDR1 and CDR2 (germline): SQVTM, ANQGSEA. The chain's CDR3 is CSVVETEAFF. The CDR3 bases are TGCAGCGTTGTCGAGACTGAAGCTTTCTTT.

The chain has TRBV2 and TRBJ1-2, with D possibly matching TRBD1 (5 bases). CDR1 is SNHLY, CDR2 FYNNEI, per germline. This CDR3 has 12 residues. The DNA for the CDR3 is TGTGCTGTAGGCCAGGGAGGCTATGGCTACACCTTC. It translates to CAVGQGGYGYTF.

The chain links TRBV2 to TRBJ1-2; D uncertain. Per the germline V gene, CDR1 is SNHLY and CDR2 is FYNNEI. This CDR3 is 12 amino acids long. V lost 7 bases, J lost 2 bases, and 8 bases lay in between. As DNA, the CDR3 is TGTGCCAGCATAGGACCAAACTATGGCTACACCTTC. Residues: CASIGPNYGYTF.

This chain connects TRBV10-3 to TRBJ2-7; maybe TRBD1 (6 bases). V was shortened by 6 bases and J by 5 bases, with 11 bases between the two germline ends. Germline CDR1 is ENHRY and CDR2 is SYGVKD. The CDR3 totals 12 residues. This CDR3 is CAISEQGHEQYF. CDR3 DNA: TGTGCCATCAGCGAACAGGGCCACGAGCAGTACTTC.

The CDR3 coding sequence is TGTGCCATAGGACAGGGGGCCGTTCAGCCCCAGCATTTT. Its translation: CAIGQGAVQPQHF. The chain recombines TRBV6-6 with TRBJ1-5, with TRBD1 matching 11 bases. Trimming at V came to 10 bases and at J to 6 bases, leaving 5 bases not matched to a gene. Germline V gene data show CDR1 as MNHNY and CDR2 as SVGAGI (reference sequence). This CDR3 is built from 13 residues.

The table lists this clone with a few counts. The chain links TRBV11-2 to TRBJ2-7; 8 nucleotides align to TRBD1. The CDR3 extends over 12 amino acids. The J segment lost 5 bases and the V segment lost 8 bases, leaving 5 bases of the junction unmatched. Germline V gene sequence: CDR1 SGHAT, CDR2 FQNNGV. CDR3 sequence (DNA): TGTGCCAGCCCACAGGGGGATGACGAGCAGTACTTC. Translating it yields CASPQGDDEQYF.

The chain recombines TRBV29-1 with TRBJ2-3; either TRBD1 or TRBD2 may fit D (5 bases each). The germline V gene encodes CDR1 SQVTM and CDR2 ANQGSEA. This CDR3 comprises 14 residues. With 1 base removed from V and 0 bases from J, the gap between germline ends came to 8 bases. The CDR3 reads CSVEGWGSTDTQYF. Here the CDR3 DNA reads TGCAGCGTTGAAGGATGGGGGAGCACAGATACGCAGTATTTT.

On this clone itself: Other DNA sequences within the sample encode an identical CDR3. The rearrangement joins TRBV30 to TRBJ1-2, with a possible D match to TRBD1 (5 bases). CDR3 length: 13 amino acids. Germline CDR1 and CDR2: GTSNPN and SVGIG (reference sequence). The V gene lost 1 base and the J gene lost 3 bases, with 9 bases spanning the gap. The CDR3 nucleotides read TGTGCCTGGAGTGGTCCGGGGGACTATGGCTACACCTTC. This gives the protein CAWSGPGDYGYTF. The whole variable domain, filled in from reference TRBV30 and TRBJ1-2, reads SQTIHQWPATLVQPVGSPLSLECTVEGTSNPNLYWYRQAAGRGLQLLFYSVGIGQISSEVPQNLSASRPQDRQFILSSKKLLLSDSGFYLCAWSGPGDYGYTFGSGTRLTVV.

This clone has only a few counts. The V call is TRBV18, the J call TRBJ2-1; a possible D gene is TRBD1 (5 bases). The length of the CDR3 is 15 residues. V gave up 4 bases and J gave up 4 bases, with 14 bases separating them. The germline V gene encodes CDR1 KGHSH and CDR2 LQKENI. The CDR3 loop is CASSLTGAEYNEQFF. The CDR3 nucleotides read TGTGCCAGCTCACTAACTGGGGCGGAATACAATGAGCAGTTCTTC.

Written as DNA, the CDR3 is TGTGCCAGCAGTTCAGACAGGGTGACCTATGGCTACACCTTC. Translation gives CASSSDRVTYGYTF. The rearrangement links TRBV27 to TRBJ1-2, with 7 nucleotides matching TRBD1. Germline values: CDR1 MNHEY, CDR2 SMNVEV (reference sequence). The CDR3 length is 14 residues. V trimming: 4 bases; J trimming: 4 bases; junction bases outside the gene matches: 6.

The chain links TRBV5-6 to TRBJ1-5, with D tentatively TRBD1 (6 bases). Trimming took 2 bases from V and 4 from J, leaving 10 bases between them. Germline V gene data show CDR1 as SGHDT and CDR2 as YYEEEE. The length of the CDR3 is 14 residues. CDR3: CASSFGDTNQPQHF. The CDR3 DNA sequence: TGTGCCAGCAGCTTCGGGGACACAAATCAGCCCCAGCATTTT. Filled out from reference TRBV5-6 and TRBJ1-5, the complete variable domain reads DAGVTQSPTHLIKTRGQQVTLRCSPKSGHDTVSWYQQALGQGPQFIFQYYEEEERQRGNFPDRFSGHQFPNYSSELNVNALLLGDSALYLCASSFGDTNQPQHFGDGTRLSIL.

A single count supports this clone. The sample holds other DNA sequences that translate to the same CDR3. V gene TRBV29-1 combines with J gene TRBJ1-2, with a tentative D call TRBD1 (5 bases). Looked up from germline, CDR1 is SQVTM and CDR2 is ANQGSEA. This CDR3 is 12 amino acids long. Trimming took 3 bases from V and 4 from J, leaving 9 bases between them. CDR3 loop: CSVEGRGYGYTF. In DNA form, the CDR3 reads TGCAGCGTTGAGGGAAGGGGCTATGGCTACACCTTC.

Notes on this clone: This sample includes further DNA sequences coding for the same CDR3. CDR3 sequence reads: CASSPRGAAYNEQFF. The CDR3 DNA follows: TGTGCCAGCAGCCCCCGCGGGGCAGCTTACAATGAGCAGTTCTTC. This chain joins TRBV7-2 and TRBJ2-1, with D tentatively TRBD2 (6 bases). CDR1 SGHTA and CDR2 FQGNSA come from the germline V gene. V dropped 5 bases and J dropped 4 bases, with 15 bases sitting between them. This CDR3 comprises 15 residues. Drawing the rest from reference TRBV7-2 and TRBJ2-1, the complete variable domain is GAGVSQSPSNKVTEKGKDVELRCDPISGHTALYWYRQSLGQGLEFLIYFQGNSAPDKSGLPSDRFSAERTGGSVSTLTIQRTQQEDSAVYLCASSPRGAAYNEQFFGPGTRLTVL.

This clone was detected only a few times. V is TRBV7-9 and J is TRBJ1-2, with 7 bases that match TRBD1. The CDR3 has 11 amino acids. CDR1 SEHNR and CDR2 FQNEAQ come from the germline V gene (reference sequence). The J segment lost 12 bases and the V segment lost 4 bases, leaving 5 bases of the junction unmatched. In nucleotides, the CDR3 is TGTGCCAGCAGCTCGACCGACAGGGACACCTTC. The encoded protein is CASSSTDRDTF. The full variable domain, with the rest looked up from reference TRBV7-9 and TRBJ1-2, is DTGVSQNPRHKITKRGQNVTFRCDPISEHNRLYWYRQTLGQGPEFLTYFQNEAQLEKSRLLSDRFSAERPKGSFSTLEIQRTEQGDSAMYLCASSSTDRDTFGSGTRLTVV.

V gene TRBV29-1 combines with J gene TRBJ1-2; 7 bases line up with TRBD1. CDR1 SQVTM and CDR2 ANQGSEA come from the germline V gene. The CDR3 runs 14 residues. V lost 1 base, J lost 3 bases, and 5 bases stayed unmatched. The CDR3 DNA is TGCAGCGTTGAAGGACAGGGAAACGACTATGGCTACACCTTC. It translates to CSVEGQGNDYGYTF.

The V call is TRBV4-1, the J call TRBJ1-6; D call uncertain. This CDR3 is built from 18 residues. Per germline, CDR1 MGHRA and CDR2 YSYEKL. V was pared by 2 bases and J by 5 bases, with 19 bases between. The CDR3 protein is CASSQRYSRNPHNSPLHF. DNA for the CDR3: TGCGCCAGCAGCCAAAGATATTCGAGGAACCCCCATAATTCACCCCTCCACTTT.

As concerns this clone: Other nucleotide sequences from this sample produce the same CDR3. The CDR3 here is CASSLGGDTQYF. Here the CDR3 DNA reads TGTGCCAGCAGCTTGGGAGGCGATACGCAGTATTTT. This chain uses TRBV5-6 with TRBJ2-3; D unclear. The germline V gene has CDR1 SGHDT and CDR2 YYEEEE. V lost 0 bases and J lost 6, with 5 bases in between. The CDR3 sequence is 12 residues long. Full variable domain (outside the CDR3, taken from reference TRBV5-6 and TRBJ2-3): DAGVTQSPTHLIKTRGQQVTLRCSPKSGHDTVSWYQQALGQGPQFIFQYYEEEERQRGNFPDRFSGHQFPNYSSELNVNALLLGDSALYLCASSLGGDTQYFGPGTRLTVL.

The chain recombines TRBV30 with TRBJ1-4; no definite D call. Germline V gives CDR1 GTSNPN, CDR2 SVGIG (reference sequence). The CDR3 has 13 residues. The V gene lost 6 bases and the J gene lost 0 bases, with 8 bases spanning the gap. The CDR3 DNA reads as TGTGCCTGCGGGTCTCCAACTAATGAAAAACTGTTTTTT. Encoded protein: CACGSPTNEKLFF.

The rearrangement uses TRBV9 and TRBJ1-2; the D gene is possibly TRBD1 (5 bases). This CDR3 comprises 11 residues. V gave up 7 bases and J gave up 5 bases, with 9 bases separating them. Looked up from germline, CDR1 is SGDLS and CDR2 is YYNGEE. The DNA for the CDR3 is TGTGCCAGCCAACAGGTTTATGGCTACACCTTC. This gives the protein CASQQVYGYTF.

A single count supports this clone. This chain uses TRBV5-1 with TRBJ2-3; D possibly uses TRBD1 or TRBD2 (5 bases each). From germline, CDR1 is SGHRS and CDR2 YFSETQ. Trimming pared 2 bases from V and 0 bases from J, leaving 10 bases between. The CDR3 loop spans 15 amino acids. CDR3: CASSLEGMSTDTQYF. The CDR3 DNA is TGCGCCAGCAGCTTAGAGGGGATGAGCACAGATACGCAGTATTTT. Based on the CDR3 plus reference TRBV5-1 and TRBJ2-3, the full variable domain is KAGVTQTPRYLIKTRGQQVTLSCSPISGHRSVSWYQQTPGQGLQFLFEYFSETQRNKGNFPGRFSGRQFSNSRSEMNVSTLELGDSALYLCASSLEGMSTDTQYFGPGTRLTVL.

The rearrangement joins TRBV30 to TRBJ2-3, with 9 nucleotides matching TRBD2. The CDR3 consists of 15 residues. V was clipped by 2 bases and J by 3 bases; unmatched bases: 6. Germline lookup yields CDR1 GTSNPN and CDR2 SVGIG (reference sequence). CDR3 bases: TGTGCCTGGAGTCTTGGGCGGGGGGGGACAGATACGCAGTATTTT. Protein product: CAWSLGRGGTDTQYF.

This clone occurred once. The chain has TRBV10-3 and TRBJ2-3; D not certain. The CDR3 loop spans 13 amino acids. V gave up 3 bases and J gave up 3 bases, with 7 bases separating them. Per the germline V gene, CDR1 is ENHRY and CDR2 is SYGVKD. The CDR3 loop is CAISDLTTDTQYF. In DNA form, the CDR3 reads TGTGCCATCAGTGACCTAACGACAGATACGCAGTATTTT.